A selection of T cell receptor beta chains follows, all from one sample in a study of T cell responses to AZD1222 COVID-19 vaccine. TCRdb keeps only in-frame clones here, not all; method: immunoSEQ multiplex PCR. This repertoire shows 120,000 to 150,000 clones, just over 90% found once; its top ten account for less than 2%. The sequencing used peripheral blood, collected 28 days after the second AZD1222 dose. These TCRs come from an adult who received the AZD1222 COVID-19 vaccine. CDR3s leave out the opening cysteine and the closing phenylalanine or tryptophan. Each record gives: J gene, D gene, V gene, CDR3 protein. D genes are given only for firm matches.

TRBJ1-5,NA,TRBV11-3,ASSLLPGGVQPQH
TRBJ2-5,NA,TRBV11-1,ASSPYDTETQY
TRBJ2-7,NA,TRBV4-1,ASSQDHGTAPYEQY
TRBJ2-7,TRBD1,TRBV6-2/TRBV6-3,ASSTGQGVEQY
TRBJ1-2,TRBD1,TRBV6-6,ASSYRTGYGYT
TRBJ2-7,NA,TRBV6-1,ASSEGQGPLYEQY
TRBJ1-2,NA,TRBV4-1,ASSQAASLGGYT
TRBJ1-2,NA,TRBV18,ASSKQENYGYT
TRBJ2-1,TRBD2,TRBV19,ASSIQAGGAGEQF
TRBJ1-5,NA,TRBV19,ASSILFVSRNQPQH
TRBJ1-5,NA,TRBV4-2,ASSQDYRGNQPQH
TRBJ2-1,TRBD2,TRBV5-4,ASSLAGGGTYNEQF
TRBJ2-4,NA,TRBV29-1,SVAGGVVNIQY
TRBJ2-1,NA,TRBV5-4,ASSFKWGASRDYNEQF
TRBJ2-7,TRBD2,TRBV30,ASRARGGWEQY
TRBJ1-3,NA,TRBV13,ASNLGNSGNTIY
TRBJ2-1,NA,TRBV5-4,ASSLHPTSSYNEQF
TRBJ1-1,TRBD1,TRBV2,ASSDRDRGIYGGAF
TRBJ2-1,TRBD1,TRBV6-2/TRBV6-3,ASSALTGGRYNEQF